Presented here are 16 T cell receptor beta chains from one specimen sequenced in a study of Graves' ophthalmopathy and Graves' hyperthyroidism. TCR beta CDR3 amplification used RNA transcripts. Investigators did first-round RT-PCR with HTBI primers, then second-round multiplex PCR. TCRdb recomputed calls from the multiplex PCR reads with MiXCR, one row per CDR3 protein. The repertoire has 660,000 or so distinct CDR3 sequences, about two fifths of them found once; the top ten carry more than 2.5%. Sequencing used peripheral blood. These receptors were obtained from an adult man with Graves' ophthalmopathy.

At least ten counts were recorded for this clonotype. J is TRBJ2-6 and V is TRBV19; D gene ambiguous. Trimming cost V 5 bases and J 0 bases, with 8 bases left between them. The germline gives CDR1 LNHDA, CDR2 SQIVND (reference sequence). The CDR3 sequence is 15 residues long. In DNA, the CDR3 is TGTGCCAGTAGTGTATTTCGCTCTGGGGCCAACGTCCTGACTTTC. Translated, it gives CASSVFRSGANVLTF.

This chain uses TRBV7-3 with TRBJ1-5, with D perhaps matching TRBD1 (5 bases). This CDR3 contains 16 residues. Germline-derived CDR1 and CDR2 are SGHTA and FQGTGA. V lost 5 bases and J 2 bases, leaving 16 bases between the germline ends. Here the CDR3 DNA reads TGTGCCAGCAGCACTGTACAGGTGCTTTGCAATCAGCCCCAGCATTTT. It encodes CASSTVQVLCNQPQHF.

This clonotype was counted at least ten times. This chain uses TRBV7-9 with TRBJ1-4; 7 nucleotides agree with TRBD1. The CDR3 consists of 15 residues. V lost 3 bases to trimming and J lost 1 base; unmatched junction nucleotides: 2. From germline, CDR1 is SEHNR and CDR2 FQNEAQ (reference sequence). CDR3 in amino acids: CASSFNRGTNEKLFF. The CDR3 coding sequence is TGTGCCAGCAGCTTCAACAGGGGAACTAATGAAAAACTGTTTTTT.

In its sample, this clonotype was seen a few times. This sequence joins TRBV10-2 and TRBJ2-7, with no clear D. V was shortened by 8 bases and J by 4 bases, with 18 bases between the two germline ends. Germline V CDR1 and CDR2: WSHSY, SAAADI. The CDR3 runs 14 residues. For the CDR3, the DNA is TGCGCCAGCTCAACCAGTGCCCCTCCTTACGAGCAGTACTTC. Translation gives CASSTSAPPYEQYF.

This clonotype was seen many times. V gene TRBV10-2 combines with J gene TRBJ2-5; 11 bases line up with TRBD2. Germline V gene sequence: CDR1 WSHSY, CDR2 SAAADI. CDR3 length: 16 residues. Trimming removed 0 bases from V and 4 bases from J; junction bases left unmatched: 4. CDR3 loop: CASSESSGGAGETQYF. CDR3 DNA: TGCGCCAGCAGTGAGTCTAGCGGGGGGGCCGGAGAGACCCAGTACTTC.

This clonotype was observed at least ten times. The chain combines TRBV7-2 with TRBJ2-7, with 13 positions matching TRBD2. After removal of 5 bases from V and 6 bases from J, the junction contained 7 bases not matched to a gene. The CDR3 consists of 15 residues. CDR1 SGHTA and CDR2 FQGNSA come from the germline V gene. This CDR3 is CASSPGLAGAPEQYF. CDR3 DNA: TGTGCCAGCAGCCCAGGACTAGCGGGGGCCCCCGAGCAGTACTTC. The variable domain in full, completed from reference TRBV7-2 and TRBJ2-7, reads GAGVSQSPSNKVTEKGKDVELRCDPISGHTALYWYRQSLGQGLEFLIYFQGNSAPDKSGLPSDRFSAERTGGSVSTLTIQRTQQEDSAVYLCASSPGLAGAPEQYFGPGTRLTVT.

This clonotype was recorded many times. V is TRBV7-9 and J is TRBJ2-7; D call uncertain. The germline V and J ends were trimmed by 4 bases and 0 bases, with 13 bases remaining between them. CDR1 and CDR2 (germline): SEHNR, FQNEAQ (reference sequence). CDR3 length equals 15 residues. CDR3 coding DNA: TGTGCCAGCAGCTCTGGGGTCGCGAGCTCCTACGAGCAGTACTTC. Protein product: CASSSGVASSYEQYF. The full variable domain, its missing parts supplied by reference TRBV7-9 and TRBJ2-7, is DTGVSQNPRHKITKRGQNVTFRCDPISEHNRLYWYRQTLGQGPEFLTYFQNEAQLEKSRLLSDRFSAERPKGSFSTLEIQRTEQGDSAMYLCASSSGVASSYEQYFGPGTRLTVT.

As to this clonotype: This sequence may be a read error, since a much larger clone differs from it by one base. The chain joins TRBV6-1 to TRBJ2-5; D remains unclear. The germline CDR1 and CDR2 sequences are MNHNS and SASEGT. The CDR3 extends over 13 amino acids. CDR3 in DNA: TGTGCCATCAGTGTTTCCCGGCCGCAGACCCAGTACTTC. This encodes CAISVSRPQTQYF.

This rearrangement joins TRBV11-1 to TRBJ1-1; the D gene is possibly TRBD1 (5 bases). The CDR3 is 13 residues long. With 1 base removed from V and 6 bases from J, the gap between germline ends came to 9 bases. CDR1 is SGHAT and CDR2 is FQDESV in the germline V gene (reference sequence). CDR3 bases: TGTGCCAGCAGCTTAGTTTTGACAGCTGAAGCTTTCTTT. Amino acid sequence: CASSLVLTAEAFF.

The chain employs TRBV24-1 and TRBJ2-3; the D gene is possibly TRBD2 (6 bases). The CDR3 loop spans 15 amino acids. V was clipped by 3 bases and J by 0 bases, with 9 bases between them. Germline CDR1 reads KGHDR; CDR2 reads SFDVKD. CDR3 in amino acids: CATSDPSVSTDTQYF. The CDR3 nucleotides read TGTGCCACCAGTGATCCTAGCGTGAGCACAGATACGCAGTATTTT.

The chain uses TRBV20-1 and TRBJ2-7, with 8 bases identical to TRBD2. The J segment lost 3 bases and the V segment lost 1 base, leaving 8 bases of the junction unmatched. This CDR3 comprises 15 residues. Germline CDR1 and CDR2: DFQATT and SNEGSKA (reference sequence). CDR3 sequence: CSARASRLAGYEQYF. The DNA of the CDR3 is TGCAGTGCTAGAGCCAGTCGGCTAGCGGGCTACGAGCAGTACTTC.

In the case of this clonotype: Given the absence of the conserved phenylalanine or tryptophan at the CDR3 end, a read error is likely. The chain couples TRBV12-5 to TRBJ2-5; tentatively, D is TRBD1 or TRBD2 (5 bases each). The J call may not be correct, given that the DNA end is closer to TRBJ2-7. The CDR3 consists of 15 residues. CDR1 and CDR2 from the germline V gene are LGHNT and FRNRAP. Here the CDR3 reads CASSSGPPESYEQYS. The CDR3 bases are TGTGCCAGCAGTTCGGGACCACCGGAGTCCTACGAGCAGTACTCC.

The genes are TRBV9 and TRBJ2-7; the match to TRBD2 covers 9 bases. The CDR3 contains 17 residues. Germline V lookup: CDR1 SGDLS, CDR2 YYNGEE. Trimming removed 0 bases from V and 7 bases from J; junction bases left unmatched: 14. The CDR3 here is CASSVEGGGALPSEQYF. The CDR3 DNA sequence: TGTGCCAGCAGCGTAGAGGGCGGGGGGGCCCTTCCCTCTGAGCAGTACTTC.

The CDR3 loop is CASSQDGTPSYF. CDR3 coding DNA: TGCGCCAGCAGCCAAGACGGGACTCCTTCATACTTC. The chain links TRBV4-1 to TRBJ2-7; perhaps TRBD2 as D (6 bases). The V gene lost 0 bases and the J gene lost 13 bases, with 13 bases spanning the gap. This CDR3 spans 12 amino acids. Germline-derived CDR1 and CDR2 are MGHRA and YSYEKL.

This clonotype was found a few times. The V gene is TRBV6-1, the J gene TRBJ2-7, with 9 bases identical to TRBD1. The CDR3 totals 12 residues. The J segment lost 6 bases and the V segment lost 5 bases, leaving 2 bases of the junction unmatched. CDR1 and CDR2 (germline): MNHNS, SASEGT. CDR3 in amino acids: CASSWTGVEQYF. The CDR3 DNA follows: TGTGCCAGCAGTTGGACAGGGGTCGAGCAGTACTTC.

This clonotype was found a few times. Here the CDR3 DNA reads TGTGCCAGCAGCCAGGGACTAGCGGGGAATCAAGAGACCCAGTACTTC. The encoded protein is CASSQGLAGNQETQYF. The chain couples TRBV7-7 to TRBJ2-5, with 13 nucleotides matching TRBD2. The CDR3 is 16 amino acids. Germline trimming cut 5 bases from V and 2 bases from J; bases unmatched to any gene: 5. Germline CDR1 and CDR2: SSHAT and FNYEAQ (reference sequence). The whole variable domain, remainder taken from reference TRBV7-7 and TRBJ2-5, is GAGVSQSPRYKVTKRGQDVTLRCDPISSHATLYWYQQALGQGPEFLTYFNYEAQPDKSGLPSDRFSAERPEGSISTLTIQRTEQRDSAMYRCASSQGLAGNQETQYFGPGTRLLVL.